This T cell receptor (beta chain) derives from a study of blood T cell repertoires in COVID-19. About the research overall: Sites across the United States, Italy and Spain contributed samples from acute and convalescent COVID-19. T cells, B-cell-depleted T cells, or PBMCs provided the cDNA or gDNA that served as material.

Seattle participants joined during active infection and were tracked over time. Trimming pared 3 bases from V and 7 bases from J, leaving 6 bases between. This CDR3 has 11 amino acids. Germline V gene sequence: CDR1 SGHNT, CDR2 YENEEA. Study processing details: Amplification from reference gene primers served as the basis for estimated nucleated cell counts. Repertoires were generated with immunoSEQ multiplex PCR, while TCRdb's copy carries only in-frame clones and drops some. V, J and clone size are those of that table, while D and trimming were read from the DNA. Here the sample spans approximately 170,000 clones, around 85% being singletons.

This clonotype was obtained from an elderly man with COVID-19, enrolled during active disease. Sample: peripheral blood. The chain has TRBV11-3 and TRBJ1-1; D is unresolved. This CDR3 reads CASSFRGEAFF. The CDR3 DNA reads as TGTGCCAGCAGCTTTCGGGGTGAAGCTTTCTTT. Using reference TRBV11-3 and TRBJ1-1 for the parts outside the CDR3, the full variable domain is EAGVVQSPRYKIIEKKQPVAFWCNPISGHNTLYWYLQNLGQGPELLIRYENEEAVDDSQLPKDRFSAERLKGVDSTLKIQPAELGDSAVYLCASSFRGEAFFGQGTRLTVV.